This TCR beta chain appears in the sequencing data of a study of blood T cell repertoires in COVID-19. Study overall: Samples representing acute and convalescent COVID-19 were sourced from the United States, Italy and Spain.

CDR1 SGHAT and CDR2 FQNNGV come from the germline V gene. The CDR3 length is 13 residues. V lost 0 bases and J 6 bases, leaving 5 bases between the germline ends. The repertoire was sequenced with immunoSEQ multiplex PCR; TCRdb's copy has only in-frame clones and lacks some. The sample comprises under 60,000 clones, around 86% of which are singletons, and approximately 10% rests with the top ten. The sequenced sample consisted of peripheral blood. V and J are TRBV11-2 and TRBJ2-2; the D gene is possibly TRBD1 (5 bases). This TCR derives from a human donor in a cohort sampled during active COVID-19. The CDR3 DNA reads TGTGCCAGCAGCTTAGACAGGGCCGGGGAGCTGTTTTTT. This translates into CASSLDRAGELFF.